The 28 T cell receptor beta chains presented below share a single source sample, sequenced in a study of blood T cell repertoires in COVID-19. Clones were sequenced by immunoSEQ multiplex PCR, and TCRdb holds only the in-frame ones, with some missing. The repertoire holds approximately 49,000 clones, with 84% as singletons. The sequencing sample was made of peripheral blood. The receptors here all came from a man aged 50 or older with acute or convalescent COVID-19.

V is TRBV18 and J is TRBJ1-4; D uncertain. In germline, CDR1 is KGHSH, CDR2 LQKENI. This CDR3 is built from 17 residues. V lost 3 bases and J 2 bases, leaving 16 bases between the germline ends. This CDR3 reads CASSPTAGVYTNEKLFF. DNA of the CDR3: TGTGCCAGCTCACCTACCGCCGGGGTGTACACTAATGAAAAACTGTTTTTT. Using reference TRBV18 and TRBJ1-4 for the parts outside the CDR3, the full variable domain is NAGVMQNPRHLVRRRGQEARLRCSPMKGHSHVYWYRQLPEEGLKFMVYLQKENIIDESGMPKERFSAEFPKEGPSILRIQQVVRGDSAAYFCASSPTAGVYTNEKLFFGSGTQLSVL.

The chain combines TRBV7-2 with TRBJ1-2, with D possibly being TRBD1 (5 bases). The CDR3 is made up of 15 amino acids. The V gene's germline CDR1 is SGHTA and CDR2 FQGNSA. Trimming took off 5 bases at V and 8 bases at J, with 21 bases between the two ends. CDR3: CASSPRQTSNFGYTF. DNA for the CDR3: TGTGCCAGCAGCCCACGACAGACCTCTAACTTCGGCTACACCTTC.

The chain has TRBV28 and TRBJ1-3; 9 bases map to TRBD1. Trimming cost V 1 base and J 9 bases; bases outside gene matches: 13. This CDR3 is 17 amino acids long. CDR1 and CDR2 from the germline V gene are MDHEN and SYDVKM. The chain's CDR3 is CASSLFSLQGARATIYF. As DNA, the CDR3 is TGTGCCAGCAGTTTATTCTCCTTACAGGGGGCGAGGGCCACCATATATTTT.

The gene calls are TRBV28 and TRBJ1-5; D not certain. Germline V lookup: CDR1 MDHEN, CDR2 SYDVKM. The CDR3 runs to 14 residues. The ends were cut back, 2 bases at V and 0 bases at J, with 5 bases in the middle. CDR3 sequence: CASSLRGSNQPQHF. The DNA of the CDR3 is TGTGCCAGCAGTTTACGGGGTAGCAATCAGCCCCAGCATTTT.

Written as DNA, the CDR3 is TGTGCCAGCAGTGAACTCGCGGGACAGGGCTTAACCAAAAACATTCAGTACTTC. As protein: CASSELAGQGLTKNIQYF. The chain has TRBV2 and TRBJ2-4; 9 bases are a match to TRBD1. CDR3 size: 18 residues. CDR1 SNHLY and CDR2 FYNNEI come from the germline V gene. V lost 2 bases to trimming and J lost 2 bases; unmatched junction nucleotides: 10.

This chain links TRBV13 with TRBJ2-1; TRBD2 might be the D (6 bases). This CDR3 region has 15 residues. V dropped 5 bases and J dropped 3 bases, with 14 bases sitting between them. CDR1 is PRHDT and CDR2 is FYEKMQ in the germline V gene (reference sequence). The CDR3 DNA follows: TGTGCCAGCAGCAATAGCGGATACAACTACAATGAGCAGTTCTTC. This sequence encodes CASSNSGYNYNEQFF. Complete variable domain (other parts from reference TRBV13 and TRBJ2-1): AAGVIQSPRHLIKEKRETATLKCYPIPRHDTVYWYQQGPGQDPQFLISFYEKMQSDKGSIPDRFSAQQFSDYHSELNMSSLELGDSALYFCASSNSGYNYNEQFFGPGTRLTVL.

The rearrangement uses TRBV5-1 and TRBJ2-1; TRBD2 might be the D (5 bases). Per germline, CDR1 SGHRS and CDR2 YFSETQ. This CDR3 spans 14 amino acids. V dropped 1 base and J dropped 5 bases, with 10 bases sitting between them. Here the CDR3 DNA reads TGCGCCAGCAGCTTGCAGCTAGCCCACAATGAGCAGTTCTTC. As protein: CASSLQLAHNEQFF.

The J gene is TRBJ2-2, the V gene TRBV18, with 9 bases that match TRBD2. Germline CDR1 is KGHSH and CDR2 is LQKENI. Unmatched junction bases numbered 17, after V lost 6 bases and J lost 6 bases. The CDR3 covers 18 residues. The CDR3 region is CASSQRMVAGDSAGELFF. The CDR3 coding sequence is TGTGCCAGCTCCCAACGCATGGTAGCGGGAGATAGCGCCGGGGAGCTGTTTTTT.

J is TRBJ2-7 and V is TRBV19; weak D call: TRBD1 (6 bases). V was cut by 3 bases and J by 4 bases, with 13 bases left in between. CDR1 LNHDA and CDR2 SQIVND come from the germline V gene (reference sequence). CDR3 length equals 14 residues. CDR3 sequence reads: CASSMLNREYEQYF. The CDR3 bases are TGTGCCAGTAGTATGTTAAACAGGGAGTACGAGCAGTACTTC.

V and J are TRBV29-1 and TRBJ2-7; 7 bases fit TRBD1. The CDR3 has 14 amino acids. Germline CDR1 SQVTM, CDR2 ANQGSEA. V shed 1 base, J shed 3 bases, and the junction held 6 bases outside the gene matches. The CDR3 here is CSVEVDGTDYEQYF. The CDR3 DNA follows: TGCAGCGTTGAAGTGGACGGGACAGACTACGAGCAGTACTTC.

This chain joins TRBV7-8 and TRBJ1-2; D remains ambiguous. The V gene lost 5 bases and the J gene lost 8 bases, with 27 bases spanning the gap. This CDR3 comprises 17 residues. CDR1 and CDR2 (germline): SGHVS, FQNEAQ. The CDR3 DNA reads TGTGCCAGCAGCCCCCGGGGAGGGCGTATGAGTCTGTGGGGCTACACCTTC. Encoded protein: CASSPRGGRMSLWGYTF.

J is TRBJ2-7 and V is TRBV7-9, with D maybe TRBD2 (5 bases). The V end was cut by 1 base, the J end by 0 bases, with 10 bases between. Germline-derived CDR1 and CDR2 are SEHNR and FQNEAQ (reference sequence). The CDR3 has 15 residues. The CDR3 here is CASSLGSGSSYEQYF. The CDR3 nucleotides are TGTGCCAGCAGCTTAGGATCGGGGAGCTCCTACGAGCAGTACTTC.

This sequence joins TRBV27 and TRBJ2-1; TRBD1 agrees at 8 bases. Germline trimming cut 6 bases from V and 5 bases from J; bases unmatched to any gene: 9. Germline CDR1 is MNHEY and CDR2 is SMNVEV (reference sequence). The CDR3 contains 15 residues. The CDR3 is CASSPPGQADNEQFF. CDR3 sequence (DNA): TGTGCCAGCAGCCCACCGGGACAGGCAGACAATGAGCAGTTCTTC.

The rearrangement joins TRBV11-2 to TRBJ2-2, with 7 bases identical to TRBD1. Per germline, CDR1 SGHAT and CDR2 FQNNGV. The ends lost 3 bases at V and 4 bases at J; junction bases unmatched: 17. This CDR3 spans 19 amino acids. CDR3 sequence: CASSFPDSGTVRITGELFF. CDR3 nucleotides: TGTGCCAGCAGCTTCCCTGACTCCGGGACAGTGCGAATCACCGGGGAGCTGTTTTTT.

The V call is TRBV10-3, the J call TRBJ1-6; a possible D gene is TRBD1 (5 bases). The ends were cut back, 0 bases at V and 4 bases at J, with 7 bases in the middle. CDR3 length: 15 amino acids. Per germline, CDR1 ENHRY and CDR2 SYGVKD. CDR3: CAISESEGYNSPLHF. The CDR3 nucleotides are TGTGCCATCAGTGAGTCGGAGGGGTATAATTCACCCCTCCACTTT.

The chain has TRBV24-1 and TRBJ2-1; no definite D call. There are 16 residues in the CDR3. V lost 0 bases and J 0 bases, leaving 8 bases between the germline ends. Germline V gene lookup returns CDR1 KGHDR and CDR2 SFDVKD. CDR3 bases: TGTGCCACCAGTGATTTGGGCAGGTCCTCCTACAATGAGCAGTTCTTC. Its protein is CATSDLGRSSYNEQFF.

The CDR3 here is CASSYTGKTEAFF. The CDR3 DNA reads as TGTGCCAGCAGCTACACAGGGAAAACTGAAGCTTTCTTT. The chain recombines TRBV3-1 (or the pseudogene TRBV3-2) with TRBJ1-1; D might be TRBD1 (6 bases). The length of the CDR3 is 13 residues. Trimming cost V 5 bases and J 5 bases, with 12 bases left between them. The germline CDR1 and CDR2 sequences are LGHDT and YNNKEL (reference sequence).

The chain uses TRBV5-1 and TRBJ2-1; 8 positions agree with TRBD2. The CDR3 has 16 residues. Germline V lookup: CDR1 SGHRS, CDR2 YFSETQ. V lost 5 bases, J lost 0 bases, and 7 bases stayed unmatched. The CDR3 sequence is CASSRAGGSSYNEQFF. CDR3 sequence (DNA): TGCGCCAGCAGTCGGGCGGGGGGCAGCTCCTACAATGAGCAGTTCTTC.

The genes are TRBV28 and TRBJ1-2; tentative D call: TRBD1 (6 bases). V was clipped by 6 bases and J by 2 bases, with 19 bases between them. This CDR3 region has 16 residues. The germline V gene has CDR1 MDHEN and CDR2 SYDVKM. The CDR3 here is CASRESTPRGNYGYTF. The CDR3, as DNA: TGTGCCAGCAGGGAATCGACCCCGAGGGGGAACTATGGCTACACCTTC.

CDR3 DNA: TGTGCCAGCAGCTTTGCTCAGGGGATCAACTATGGCTACACCTTC. Translation gives CASSFAQGINYGYTF. The chain combines TRBV5-5 with TRBJ1-2; maybe TRBD1 (6 bases). V lost 2 bases and J lost 2, with 13 bases in between. CDR1 and CDR2 from the germline V gene are SGHKS and YYEKEE (reference sequence). The CDR3 is 15 residues long.

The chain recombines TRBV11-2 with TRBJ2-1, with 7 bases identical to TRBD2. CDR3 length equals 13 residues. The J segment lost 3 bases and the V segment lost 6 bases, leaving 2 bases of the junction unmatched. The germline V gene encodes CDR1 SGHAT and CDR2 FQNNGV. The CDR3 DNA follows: TGTGCCAGCAGTCGGGACTACTACAATGAGCAGTTCTTC. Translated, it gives CASSRDYYNEQFF.

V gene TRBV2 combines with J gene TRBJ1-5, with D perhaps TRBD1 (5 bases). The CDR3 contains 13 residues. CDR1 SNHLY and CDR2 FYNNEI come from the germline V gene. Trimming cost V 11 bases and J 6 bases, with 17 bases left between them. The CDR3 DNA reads TGTGCCGGCCAAGGGACTCCAGGTCAGCCCCAGCATTTT. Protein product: CAGQGTPGQPQHF.

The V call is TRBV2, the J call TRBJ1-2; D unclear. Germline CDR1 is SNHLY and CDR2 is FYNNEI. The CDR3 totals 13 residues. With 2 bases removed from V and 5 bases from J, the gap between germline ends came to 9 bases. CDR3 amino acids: CASSENAEYGYTF. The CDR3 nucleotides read TGTGCCAGCAGTGAAAATGCGGAATATGGCTACACCTTC.

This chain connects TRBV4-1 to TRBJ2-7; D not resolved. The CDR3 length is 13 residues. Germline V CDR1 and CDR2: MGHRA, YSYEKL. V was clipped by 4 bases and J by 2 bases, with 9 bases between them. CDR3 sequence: CASSRADAYEQYF. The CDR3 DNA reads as TGCGCCAGCAGCCGTGCGGATGCCTACGAGCAGTACTTC.

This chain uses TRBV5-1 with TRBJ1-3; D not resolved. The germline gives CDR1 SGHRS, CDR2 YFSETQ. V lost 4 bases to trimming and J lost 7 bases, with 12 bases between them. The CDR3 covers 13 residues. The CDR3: CASSENPGNTIYF. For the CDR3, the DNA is TGCGCCAGCAGCGAGAACCCGGGGAACACCATATATTTT.

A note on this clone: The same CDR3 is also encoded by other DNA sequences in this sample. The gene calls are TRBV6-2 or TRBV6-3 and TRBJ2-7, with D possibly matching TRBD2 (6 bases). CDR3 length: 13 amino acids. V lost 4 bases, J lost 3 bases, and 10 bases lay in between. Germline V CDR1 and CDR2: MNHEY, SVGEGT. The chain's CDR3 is CASSSGTGYEQYF. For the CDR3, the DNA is TGTGCCAGCAGTTCCGGGACTGGCTACGAGCAGTACTTC.

This CDR3 is CASSFLTGTGGPEAFF. The CDR3 nucleotides read TGTGCCAGCAGTTTCCTAACCGGGACAGGGGGACCTGAAGCTTTCTTT. This rearrangement joins TRBV28 to TRBJ1-1; TRBD1 aligns across 11 bases. From germline, CDR1 is MDHEN and CDR2 SYDVKM. The CDR3 is made up of 16 amino acids. Trimming removed 3 bases from V and 6 bases from J; junction bases left unmatched: 9.

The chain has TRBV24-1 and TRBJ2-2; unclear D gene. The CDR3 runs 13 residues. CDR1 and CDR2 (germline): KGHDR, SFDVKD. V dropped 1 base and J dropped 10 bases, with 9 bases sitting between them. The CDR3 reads CATSDFPRAELFF. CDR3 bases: TGTGCCACCAGTGATTTCCCCCGCGCGGAGCTGTTTTTT.